The 16 T cell receptor beta chains in this list originate from one sample, sequenced in a study of metastatic and nonmetastatic thyroid tumors (TCRdb year 2020). No treatment had been received by any patient before thyroid surgery. Library prep was done by PCR. Instrument used: Illumina HiSeq 4000. TCRdb reprocessed the public reads (quality trimming at Q25 with fastp, clone calling with MiXCR) and kept in-frame beta chains. The sample table holds around 12,000 clones, of which roughly a quarter were seen once. 15% to 20% of the sample goes to the ten largest clones. Sequencing was performed on tumor tissue. The source is a female donor with papillary thyroid cancer or a benign thyroid nodule (not recorded which). Some clones in this sample may be carry-over from other donors' samples.

A few counts support this clone. This chain uses TRBV27 with TRBJ2-1; tentative D call: TRBD2 (6 bases). V shed 4 bases and J shed 5 bases, with 9 bases lying between them. This CDR3 is 13 amino acids long. Per the germline V gene, CDR1 is MNHEY and CDR2 is SMNVEV (reference sequence). The CDR3, as DNA: TGTGCCAGCAGTTGGGGCGGGAACAATGAGCAGTTCTTC. Its protein is CASSWGGNNEQFF.

The rearrangement links TRBV20-1 to TRBJ2-1; D is uncertain. Trimming stripped 3 bases from V and 5 bases from J, with 5 bases between. Germline V gives CDR1 DFQATT, CDR2 SNEGSKA (reference sequence). This CDR3 spans 11 amino acids. DNA for the CDR3: TGCAGTGCTAGGAAGGACAATGAGCAGTTCTTC. It codes for CSARKDNEQFF.

This chain links TRBV18 with TRBJ1-1; no firm D call. CDR3 length equals 13 residues. V was pared by 6 bases and J by 4 bases, with 12 bases between. The germline V gene has CDR1 KGHSH and CDR2 LQKENI. CDR3 sequence reads: CASSVPYGTEAFF. The CDR3 DNA follows: TGTGCCAGCTCCGTACCTTACGGCACTGAAGCTTTCTTT.

The sample holds many counts of this clone. J is TRBJ2-7 and V is TRBV7-2; no clear D gene. V lost 1 base and J 7 bases, leaving 17 bases between the germline ends. The CDR3 runs 15 residues. Germline-derived CDR1 and CDR2 are SGHTA and FQGNSA. The CDR3: CASSLVGRLGSEQYF. DNA of the CDR3: TGTGCCAGCAGCTTAGTTGGGCGGCTCGGGTCGGAGCAGTACTTC.

This clone turned up a few times. The chain carries TRBV6-4 and TRBJ2-7; no clear D. The V gene lost 6 bases and the J gene lost 1 base, with 13 bases spanning the gap. The CDR3 covers 14 residues. CDR1 is MRHNA, CDR2 SNTAGT, per germline. The CDR3, as DNA: TGTGCCAGCAGCCAGGCGATACTTTCCTACGAGCAGTACTTC. Its translation is CASSQAILSYEQYF.

This clone appeared a single time. The rearrangement links TRBV11-2 to TRBJ1-1, with D perhaps matching TRBD1 (6 bases). This CDR3 contains 13 residues. V was clipped by 3 bases and J by 6 bases, with 11 bases between them. Germline V lookup: CDR1 SGHAT, CDR2 FQNNGV. In DNA form, the CDR3 reads TGTGCCAGCAGCTTGCTACAGGGTTCTGAAGCTTTCTTT. This gives the protein CASSLLQGSEAFF. The full variable domain, with the rest looked up from reference TRBV11-2 and TRBJ1-1, is EAGVAQSPRYKIIEKRQSVAFWCNPISGHATLYWYQQILGQGPKLLIQFQNNGVVDDSQLPKDRFSAERLKGVDSTLKIQPAKLEDSAVYLCASSLLQGSEAFFGQGTRLTVV.

Many counts were recorded for this clone. The genes are TRBV10-1 and TRBJ2-3; D perhaps matches TRBD2 (5 bases). Trimming stripped 4 bases from V and 0 bases from J, with 8 bases between. CDR3 length equals 14 residues. Germline assignment: CDR1 WNHNN and CDR2 SYGVQD (reference sequence). This CDR3 reads CASSARASTDTQYF. The CDR3 region has the DNA TGCGCCAGCAGTGCGAGGGCTAGCACAGATACGCAGTATTTT.

This clone was seen repeatedly, ten times or more. V gene TRBV2 combines with J gene TRBJ1-2, with 9 bases identical to TRBD1. The J segment lost 3 bases and the V segment lost 6 bases, leaving 5 bases of the junction unmatched. Looked up from germline, CDR1 is SNHLY and CDR2 is FYNNEI. There are 14 residues in the CDR3. CDR3: CASSQTGGDYGYTF. As DNA, the CDR3 is TGTGCCAGCAGCCAGACAGGGGGGGACTATGGCTACACCTTC.

This clone has a count of ten or more. The V call is TRBV29-1, the J call TRBJ2-6; D gene unclear. This CDR3 region has 12 residues. With 7 bases removed from V and 0 bases from J, the gap between germline ends came to 4 bases. In germline, CDR1 is SQVTM, CDR2 ANQGSEA. The CDR3 sequence: CSATSGANVLTF. The CDR3 region has the DNA TGCAGCGCAACCTCTGGGGCCAACGTCCTGACTTTC.

This clone counts as medium-sized. The chain joins TRBV6-1 to TRBJ2-5; D call uncertain. Trimming took off 5 bases at V and 7 bases at J, with 5 bases between the two ends. The CDR3 consists of 10 residues. CDR1 MNHNS and CDR2 SASEGT come from the germline V gene. CDR3: CASSSGTQYF. The CDR3 DNA reads TGTGCCAGCAGTTCGGGGACCCAGTACTTC.

The chain carries TRBV20-1 and TRBJ2-7, with 10 bases identical to TRBD2. Germline V gene data show CDR1 as DFQATT and CDR2 as SNEGSKA (reference sequence). The J segment lost 4 bases and the V segment lost 1 base, leaving 7 bases of the junction unmatched. This CDR3 contains 15 residues. CDR3 DNA: TGCAGTGCTAGAGGGAGCGGGAGGGCCGTTTACGAGCAGTACTTC. This translates into CSARGSGRAVYEQYF.

The chain employs TRBV10-3 and TRBJ2-7; tentative D call: TRBD1 (5 bases). The CDR3 covers 13 residues. V was pared by 2 bases and J by 2 bases, with 7 bases between. Germline assignment: CDR1 ENHRY and CDR2 SYGVKD. CDR3 residues: CAISEGHTYEQYF. The DNA for the CDR3 is TGTGCCATCAGTGAGGGACATACCTACGAGCAGTACTTC.

CDR3 nucleotide sequence: TGTGCCAGCATCGGGGTTATGAATGAGCAGTTCTTC. It encodes CASIGVMNEQFF. The V and J genes are TRBV28 and TRBJ2-1, with D maybe TRBD2 (5 bases). Germline V gene lookup returns CDR1 MDHEN and CDR2 SYDVKM. The V and J ends lost 7 bases and 7 bases respectively, with 11 bases between them. The CDR3 totals 12 residues.

The V and J genes are TRBV4-1 and TRBJ2-2; TRBD2 agrees at 7 bases. With 6 bases clipped from V and 6 bases from J, the junction kept 7 bases outside the gene matches. Germline CDR1 and CDR2: MGHRA and YSYEKL. The CDR3 is 14 residues long. For the CDR3, the DNA is TGCGCCAGCAGGTTCCCGGGAGGCGCCGGGGAGCTGTTTTTT. Translating gives CASRFPGGAGELFF.

This clone has a handful of counts. This chain links TRBV28 with TRBJ2-3, with 9 bases fitting TRBD1. The V gene's germline CDR1 is MDHEN and CDR2 SYDVKM. This CDR3 region has 16 residues. The ends lost 7 bases at V and 5 bases at J; junction bases unmatched: 13. CDR3 residues: CASTPTGTGLVDTQYF. The DNA for the CDR3 is TGTGCCAGCACCCCAACCGGGACAGGGTTAGTAGATACGCAGTATTTT.

The genes are TRBV6-1 and TRBJ1-1, with unresolved D. The CDR3 sequence is 13 residues long. CDR1 and CDR2 (germline): MNHNS, SASEGT. V gave up 6 bases and J gave up 1 base, with 9 bases separating them. The CDR3 is CASRLYRNTEAFF. DNA for the CDR3: TGTGCCAGCAGGTTATACAGGAACACTGAAGCTTTCTTT.